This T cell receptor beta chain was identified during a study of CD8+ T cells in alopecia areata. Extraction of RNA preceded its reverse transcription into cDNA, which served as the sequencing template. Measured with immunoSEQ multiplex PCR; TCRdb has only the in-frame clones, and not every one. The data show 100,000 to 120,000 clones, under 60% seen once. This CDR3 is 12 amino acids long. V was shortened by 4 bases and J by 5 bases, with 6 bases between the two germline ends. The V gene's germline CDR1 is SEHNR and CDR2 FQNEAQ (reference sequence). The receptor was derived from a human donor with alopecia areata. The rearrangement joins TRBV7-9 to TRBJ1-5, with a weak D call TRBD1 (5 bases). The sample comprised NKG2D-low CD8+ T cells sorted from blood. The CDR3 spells CASSSGDQPQHF. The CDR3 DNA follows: TGTGCCAGCAGCTCGGGGGATCAGCCCCAGCATTTT.